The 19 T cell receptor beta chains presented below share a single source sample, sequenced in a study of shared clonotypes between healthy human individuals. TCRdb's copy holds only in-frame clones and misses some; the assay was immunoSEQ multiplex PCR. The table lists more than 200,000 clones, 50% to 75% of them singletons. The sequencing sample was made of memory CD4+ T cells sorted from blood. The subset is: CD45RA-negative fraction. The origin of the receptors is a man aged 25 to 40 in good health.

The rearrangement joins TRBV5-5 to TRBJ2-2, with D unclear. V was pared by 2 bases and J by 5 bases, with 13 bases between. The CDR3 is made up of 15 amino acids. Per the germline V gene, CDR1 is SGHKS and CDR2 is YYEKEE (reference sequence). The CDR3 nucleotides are TGTGCCAGCAGCTTAGGAGTAGTAGGGACCGGGGAGCTGTTTTTT. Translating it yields CASSLGVVGTGELFF.

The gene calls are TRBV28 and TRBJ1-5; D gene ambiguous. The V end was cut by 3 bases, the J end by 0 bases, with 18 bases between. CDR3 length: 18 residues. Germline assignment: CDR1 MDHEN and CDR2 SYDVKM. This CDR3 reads CASSLGATDPYSNQPQHF. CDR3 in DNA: TGTGCCAGCAGTTTGGGTGCGACCGACCCCTATAGCAATCAGCCCCAGCATTTT.

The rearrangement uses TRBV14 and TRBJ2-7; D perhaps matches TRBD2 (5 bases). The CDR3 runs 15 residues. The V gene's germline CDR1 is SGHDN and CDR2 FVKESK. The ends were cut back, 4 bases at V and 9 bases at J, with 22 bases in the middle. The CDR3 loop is CASSPEGASAMRQYF. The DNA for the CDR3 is TGTGCCAGCAGCCCAGAGGGTGCCTCTGCAATGCGGCAGTACTTC.

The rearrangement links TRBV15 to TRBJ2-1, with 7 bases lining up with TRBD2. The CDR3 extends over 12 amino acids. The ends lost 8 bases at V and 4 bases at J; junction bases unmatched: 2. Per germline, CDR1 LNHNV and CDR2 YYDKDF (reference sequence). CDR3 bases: TGTGCCACCTCTAGCGGTTACAATGAGCAGTTCTTC. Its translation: CATSSGYNEQFF.

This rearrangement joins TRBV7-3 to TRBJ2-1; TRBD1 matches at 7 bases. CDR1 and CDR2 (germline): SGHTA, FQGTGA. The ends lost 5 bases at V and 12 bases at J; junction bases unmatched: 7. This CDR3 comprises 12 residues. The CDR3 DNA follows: TGTGCCAGCAGCAACTCGACAGGGCGGCAGTTCTTC. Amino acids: CASSNSTGRQFF.

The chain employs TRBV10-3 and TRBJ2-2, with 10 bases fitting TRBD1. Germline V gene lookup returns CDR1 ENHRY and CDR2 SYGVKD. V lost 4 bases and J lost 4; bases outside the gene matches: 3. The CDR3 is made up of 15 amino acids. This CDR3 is CAISGGTGVTGELFF. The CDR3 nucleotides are TGTGCCATCAGTGGAGGGACAGGGGTCACCGGGGAGCTGTTTTTT.

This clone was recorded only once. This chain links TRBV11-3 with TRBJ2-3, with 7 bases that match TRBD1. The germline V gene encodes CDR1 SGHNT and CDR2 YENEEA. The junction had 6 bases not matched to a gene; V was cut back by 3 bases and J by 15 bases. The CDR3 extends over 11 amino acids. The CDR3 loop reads CASSFGTASYF. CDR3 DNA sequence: TGTGCCAGCAGCTTCGGGACAGCTTCATATTTT.

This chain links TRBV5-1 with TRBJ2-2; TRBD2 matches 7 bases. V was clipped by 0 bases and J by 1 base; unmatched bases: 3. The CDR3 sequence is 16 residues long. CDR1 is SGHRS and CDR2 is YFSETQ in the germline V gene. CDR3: CASSLEVAGNTGELFF. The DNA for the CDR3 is TGCGCCAGCAGCTTGGAGGTAGCGGGGAACACCGGGGAGCTGTTTTTT.

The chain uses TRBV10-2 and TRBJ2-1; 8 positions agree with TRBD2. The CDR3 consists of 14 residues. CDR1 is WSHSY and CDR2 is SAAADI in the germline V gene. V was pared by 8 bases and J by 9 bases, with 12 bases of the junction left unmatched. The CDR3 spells CASSSSSRGGEQFF. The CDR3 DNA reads TGCGCCAGCTCCTCTAGTTCTCGGGGGGGTGAGCAGTTCTTC.

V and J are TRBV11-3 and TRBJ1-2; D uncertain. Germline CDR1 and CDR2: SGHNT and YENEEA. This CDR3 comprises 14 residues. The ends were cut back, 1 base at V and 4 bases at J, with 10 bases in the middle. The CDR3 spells CASSLAGQIYGYTF. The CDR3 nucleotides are TGTGCCAGCAGCTTAGCTGGCCAGATCTATGGCTACACCTTC.

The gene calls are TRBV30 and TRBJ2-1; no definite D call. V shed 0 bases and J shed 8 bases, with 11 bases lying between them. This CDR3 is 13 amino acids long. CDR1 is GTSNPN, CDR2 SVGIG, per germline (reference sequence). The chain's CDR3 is CAWSVARLHEQFF. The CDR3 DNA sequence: TGTGCCTGGAGTGTAGCCAGGCTCCATGAGCAGTTCTTC.

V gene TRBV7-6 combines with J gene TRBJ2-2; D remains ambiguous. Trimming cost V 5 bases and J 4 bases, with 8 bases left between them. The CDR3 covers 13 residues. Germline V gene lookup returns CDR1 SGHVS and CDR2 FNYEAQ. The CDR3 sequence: CASSPLGTGELFF. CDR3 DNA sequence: TGTGCCAGCAGCCCCTTGGGCACCGGGGAGCTGTTTTTT.

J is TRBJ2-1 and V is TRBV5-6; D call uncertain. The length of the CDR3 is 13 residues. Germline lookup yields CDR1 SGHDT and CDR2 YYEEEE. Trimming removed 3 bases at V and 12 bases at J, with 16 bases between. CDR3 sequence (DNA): TGTGCCAGCAGCTGGGATCCCTCGGGTGTGCAGTTCTTC. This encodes CASSWDPSGVQFF.

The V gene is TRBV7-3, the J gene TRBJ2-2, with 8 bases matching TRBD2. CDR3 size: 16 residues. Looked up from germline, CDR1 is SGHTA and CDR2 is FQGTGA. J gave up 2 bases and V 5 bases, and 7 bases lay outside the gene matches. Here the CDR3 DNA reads TGTGCCAGCAGCCCCCGGGGGGGGCAAAACACCGGGGAGCTGTTTTTT. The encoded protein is CASSPRGGQNTGELFF.

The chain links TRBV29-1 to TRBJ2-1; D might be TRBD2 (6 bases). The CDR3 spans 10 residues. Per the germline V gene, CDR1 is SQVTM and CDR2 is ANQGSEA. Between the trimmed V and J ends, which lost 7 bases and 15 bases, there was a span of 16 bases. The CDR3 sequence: CSAGDFLPFF. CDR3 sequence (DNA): TGCAGCGCCGGGGACTTCCTCCCGTTCTTC.

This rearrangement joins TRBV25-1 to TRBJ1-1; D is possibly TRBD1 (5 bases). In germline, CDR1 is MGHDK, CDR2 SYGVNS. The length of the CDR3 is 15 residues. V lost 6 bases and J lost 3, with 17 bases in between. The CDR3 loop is CASRPDRGGYTEAFF. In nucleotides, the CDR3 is TGTGCCAGCAGACCCGACCGGGGGGGGTACACTGAAGCTTTCTTT.

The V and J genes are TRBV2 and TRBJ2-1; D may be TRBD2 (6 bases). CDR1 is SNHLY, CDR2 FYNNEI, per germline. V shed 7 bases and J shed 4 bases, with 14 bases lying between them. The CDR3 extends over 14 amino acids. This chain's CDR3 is CASTQPEGYNEQFF. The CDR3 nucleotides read TGTGCCAGCACCCAGCCGGAGGGGTACAATGAGCAGTTCTTC.

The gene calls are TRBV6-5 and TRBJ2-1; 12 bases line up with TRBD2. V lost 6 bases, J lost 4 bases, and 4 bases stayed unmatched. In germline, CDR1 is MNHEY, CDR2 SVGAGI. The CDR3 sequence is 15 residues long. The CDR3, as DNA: TGTGCCAGCAGACTAGCGGGAGGACAATACAATGAGCAGTTCTTC. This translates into CASRLAGGQYNEQFF.

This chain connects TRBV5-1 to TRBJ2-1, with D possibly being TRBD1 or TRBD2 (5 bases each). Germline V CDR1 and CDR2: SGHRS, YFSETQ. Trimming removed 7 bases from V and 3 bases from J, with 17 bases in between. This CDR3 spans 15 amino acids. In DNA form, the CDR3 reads TGCGCCAGCGCTCAGGGAGTCTCCGGCTACAATGAGCAGTTCTTC. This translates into CASAQGVSGYNEQFF.